The 10 T cell receptor beta chains listed next were all sequenced from one sample in a study of CD8 T cells in Susac syndrome. About 0.5 to 1 ug RNA was reverse transcribed with random hexamers. TCRdb passed the immunoSEQ multiplex PCR reads through MiXCR, listing each CDR3 protein once. This sample carries 150,000 to 200,000 distinct CDR3 sequences, roughly 95% of them seen once, and the ten largest clones take about 0.086%. Specimen: CD4+ T cells from PBMCs. These receptors were obtained from a human donor with multiple sclerosis.

The chain carries TRBV9 and TRBJ2-3; 7 bases are shared with TRBD2. CDR1 SGDLS and CDR2 YYNGEE come from the germline V gene. V lost 1 base, J lost 6 bases, and 11 bases stayed unmatched. This CDR3 comprises 16 residues. The CDR3, as DNA: TGTGCCAGCAGCGTACAGGGCGGGAGATCGTCGGATACGCAGTATTTT. This encodes CASSVQGGRSSDTQYF.

The rearrangement uses TRBV7-2 and TRBJ2-7; TRBD1 might be the D (5 bases). The CDR3 runs 14 residues. V shed 5 bases and J shed 7 bases, with 18 bases lying between them. CDR1 is SGHTA, CDR2 FQGNSA, per germline. In DNA form, the CDR3 reads TGTGCCAGCAGCCCGAGTAAGGGGATGGGAGAGCAGTACTTC. This codes for CASSPSKGMGEQYF.

The chain is built from TRBV20-1 and TRBJ1-5; no clear D. The ends were cut back, 7 bases at V and 4 bases at J, with 14 bases in the middle. This CDR3 is 13 amino acids long. Looked up from germline, CDR1 is DFQATT and CDR2 is SNEGSKA (reference sequence). The CDR3, as DNA: TGCAGTGTTGAAACGGGCAGTAATCAGCCCCAGCATTTT. Translating it yields CSVETGSNQPQHF.

V and J are TRBV20-1 and TRBJ1-1; the match to TRBD1 covers 8 bases. Germline V gene sequence: CDR1 DFQATT, CDR2 SNEGSKA (reference sequence). The CDR3 spans 13 residues. The junction had 4 bases not matched to a gene; V was cut back by 4 bases and J by 3 bases. CDR3 amino acids: CSATRQGYTEAFF. The CDR3 DNA is TGCAGTGCTACCCGACAGGGGTACACTGAAGCTTTCTTT.

The V and J genes are TRBV27 and TRBJ1-2; 7 nucleotides align to TRBD1. This CDR3 is 14 amino acids long. Trimming removed 4 bases from V and 0 bases from J; junction bases left unmatched: 2. CDR1 is MNHEY, CDR2 SMNVEV, per germline (reference sequence). CDR3 DNA sequence: TGTGCCAGCAGTTCCGACAGGGCTAACTATGGCTACACCTTC. Residues: CASSSDRANYGYTF.

V gene TRBV7-7 combines with J gene TRBJ2-2; D unresolved. The CDR3 covers 13 residues. V was pared by 3 bases and J by 0 bases, with 2 bases between. Looked up from germline, CDR1 is SSHAT and CDR2 is FNYEAQ (reference sequence). This chain's CDR3 is CASSFSNTGELFF. The CDR3 DNA reads as TGTGCCAGCAGCTTTTCGAACACCGGGGAGCTGTTTTTT. Using reference TRBV7-7 and TRBJ2-2 for the parts outside the CDR3, the full variable domain is GAGVSQSPRYKVTKRGQDVTLRCDPISSHATLYWYQQALGQGPEFLTYFNYEAQPDKSGLPSDRFSAERPEGSISTLTIQRTEQRDSAMYRCASSFSNTGELFFGEGSRLTVL.

The J gene is TRBJ1-2, the V gene TRBV27; D not resolved. The CDR3 consists of 13 residues. Trimming took off 5 bases at V and 7 bases at J, with 14 bases between the two ends. Germline CDR1 and CDR2: MNHEY and SMNVEV (reference sequence). The CDR3 sequence: CASSRYSGFGYTF. DNA of the CDR3: TGTGCCAGCAGTCGATATTCGGGATTTGGCTACACCTTC.

This sequence joins TRBV5-1 and TRBJ2-5; no reliable D call. CDR1 and CDR2 from the germline V gene are SGHRS and YFSETQ. This CDR3 spans 14 amino acids. With 2 bases removed from V and 1 base from J, the gap between germline ends came to 9 bases. CDR3 coding DNA: TGCGCCAGCAGCTTAATACCAGTCCAAGAGACCCAGTACTTC. Residues: CASSLIPVQETQYF.

The chain combines TRBV29-1 with TRBJ2-2; the D gene could be TRBD1 or TRBD2 (5 bases each). Trimming removed 7 bases from V and 0 bases from J, with 12 bases in between. CDR1 SQVTM and CDR2 ANQGSEA come from the germline V gene. The CDR3 covers 14 residues. In nucleotides, the CDR3 is TGCAGCGCACCGGGACGCTCGAACACCGGGGAGCTGTTTTTT. It is translated as CSAPGRSNTGELFF.

This clonotype turned up a few times. The chain employs TRBV20-1 and TRBJ2-7; D remains ambiguous. The V end lost 5 bases, the J end lost 5 bases, and 13 bases lay between the germline ends. The germline gives CDR1 DFQATT, CDR2 SNEGSKA (reference sequence). CDR3 size: 12 residues. CDR3 loop: CSAGHYGDEQYF. The CDR3 DNA sequence: TGCAGTGCTGGCCATTATGGGGACGAGCAGTACTTC.